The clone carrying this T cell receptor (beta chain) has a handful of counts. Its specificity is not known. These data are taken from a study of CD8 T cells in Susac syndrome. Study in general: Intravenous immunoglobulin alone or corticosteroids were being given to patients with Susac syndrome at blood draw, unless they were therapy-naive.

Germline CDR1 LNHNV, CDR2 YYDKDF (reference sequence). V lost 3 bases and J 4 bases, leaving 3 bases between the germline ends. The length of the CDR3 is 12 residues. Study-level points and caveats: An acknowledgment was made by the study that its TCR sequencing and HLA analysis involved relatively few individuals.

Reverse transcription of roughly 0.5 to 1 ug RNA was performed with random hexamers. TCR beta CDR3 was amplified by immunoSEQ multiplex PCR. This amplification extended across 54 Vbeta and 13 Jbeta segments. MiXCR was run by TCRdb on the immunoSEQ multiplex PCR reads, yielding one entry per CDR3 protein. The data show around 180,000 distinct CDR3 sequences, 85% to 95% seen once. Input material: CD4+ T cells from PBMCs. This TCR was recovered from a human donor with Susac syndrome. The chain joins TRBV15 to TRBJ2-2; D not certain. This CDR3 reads CATSRPTGELFF. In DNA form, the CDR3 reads TGTGCCACCAGCAGGCCCACCGGGGAGCTGTTTTTT.